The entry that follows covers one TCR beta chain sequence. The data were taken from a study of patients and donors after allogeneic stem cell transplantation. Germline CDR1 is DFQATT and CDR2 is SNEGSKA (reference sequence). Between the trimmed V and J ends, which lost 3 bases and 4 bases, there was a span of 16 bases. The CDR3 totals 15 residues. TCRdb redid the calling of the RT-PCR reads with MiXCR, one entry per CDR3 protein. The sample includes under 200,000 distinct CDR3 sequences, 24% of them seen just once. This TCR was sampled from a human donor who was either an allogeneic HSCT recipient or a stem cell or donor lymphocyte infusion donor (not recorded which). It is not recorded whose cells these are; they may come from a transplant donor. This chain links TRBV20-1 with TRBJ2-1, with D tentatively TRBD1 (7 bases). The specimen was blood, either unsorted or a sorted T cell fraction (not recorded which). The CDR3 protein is CSASPSAGGYNEQFF. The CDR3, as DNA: TGCAGTGCTAGCCCCTCGGCAGGGGGGTACAATGAGCAGTTCTTC.